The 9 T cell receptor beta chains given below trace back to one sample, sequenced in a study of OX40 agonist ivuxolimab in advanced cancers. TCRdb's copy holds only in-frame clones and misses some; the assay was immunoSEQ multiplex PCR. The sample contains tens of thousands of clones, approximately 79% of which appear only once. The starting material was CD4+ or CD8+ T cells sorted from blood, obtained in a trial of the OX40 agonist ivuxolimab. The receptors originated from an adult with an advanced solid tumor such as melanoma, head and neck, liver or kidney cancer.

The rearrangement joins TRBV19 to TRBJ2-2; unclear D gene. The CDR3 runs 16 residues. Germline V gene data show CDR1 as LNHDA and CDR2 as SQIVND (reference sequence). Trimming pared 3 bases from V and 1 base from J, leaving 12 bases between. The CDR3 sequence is CASSIFANKNTGELFF. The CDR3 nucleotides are TGTGCCAGTAGTATCTTTGCGAATAAGAACACCGGGGAGCTGTTTTTT.

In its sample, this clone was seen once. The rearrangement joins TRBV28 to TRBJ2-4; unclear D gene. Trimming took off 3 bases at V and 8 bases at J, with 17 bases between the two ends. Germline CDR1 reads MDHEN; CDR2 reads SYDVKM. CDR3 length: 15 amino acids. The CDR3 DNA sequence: TGTGCCAGCAGTTTTAGTCAAAGCATAGCAGACATTCAGTACTTC. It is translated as CASSFSQSIADIQYF.

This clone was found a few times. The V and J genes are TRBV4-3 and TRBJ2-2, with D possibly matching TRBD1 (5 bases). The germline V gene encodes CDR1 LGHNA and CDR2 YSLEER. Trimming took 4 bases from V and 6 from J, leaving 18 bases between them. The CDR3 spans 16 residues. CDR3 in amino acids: CASSPQGYGSPGELFF. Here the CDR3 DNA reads TGCGCCAGCAGCCCCCAGGGTTACGGGTCCCCCGGGGAGCTGTTTTTT.

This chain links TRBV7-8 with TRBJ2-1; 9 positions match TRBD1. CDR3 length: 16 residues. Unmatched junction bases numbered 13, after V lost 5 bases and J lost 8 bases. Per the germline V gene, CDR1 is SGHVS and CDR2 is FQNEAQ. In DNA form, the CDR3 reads TGTGCCAGCAGCCCCCCCCGGGACAGGGTAGAGGATGAGCAGTTCTTC. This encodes CASSPPRDRVEDEQFF.

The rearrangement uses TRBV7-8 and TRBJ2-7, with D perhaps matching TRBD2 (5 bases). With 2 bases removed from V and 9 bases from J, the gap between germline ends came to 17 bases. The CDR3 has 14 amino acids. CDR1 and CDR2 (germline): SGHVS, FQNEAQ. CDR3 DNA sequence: TGTGCCAGCAGCTTAACGGGATCCTTTGCCCGGCAGTACTTC. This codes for CASSLTGSFARQYF.

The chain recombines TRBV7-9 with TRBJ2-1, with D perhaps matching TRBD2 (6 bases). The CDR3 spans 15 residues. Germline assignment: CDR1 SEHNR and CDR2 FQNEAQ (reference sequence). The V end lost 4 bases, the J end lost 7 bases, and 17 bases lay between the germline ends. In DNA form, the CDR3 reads TGTGCCAGCAGCTCAAGTGGTAGCGGAAGGAATGAGCAGTTCTTC. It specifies CASSSSGSGRNEQFF.

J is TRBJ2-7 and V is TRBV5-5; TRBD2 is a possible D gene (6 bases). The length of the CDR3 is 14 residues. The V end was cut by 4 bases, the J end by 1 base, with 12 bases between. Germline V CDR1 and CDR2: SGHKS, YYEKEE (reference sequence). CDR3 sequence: CASSPDAGSYEQYF. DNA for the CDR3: TGTGCCAGCAGCCCGGACGCGGGGTCCTACGAGCAGTACTTC.

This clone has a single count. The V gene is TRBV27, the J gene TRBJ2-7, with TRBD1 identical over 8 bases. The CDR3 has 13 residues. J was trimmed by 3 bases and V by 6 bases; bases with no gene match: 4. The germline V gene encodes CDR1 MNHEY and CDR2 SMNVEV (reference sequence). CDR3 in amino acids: CASRRTGGYEQYF. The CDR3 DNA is TGTGCCAGCAGACGAACAGGGGGCTACGAGCAGTACTTC.

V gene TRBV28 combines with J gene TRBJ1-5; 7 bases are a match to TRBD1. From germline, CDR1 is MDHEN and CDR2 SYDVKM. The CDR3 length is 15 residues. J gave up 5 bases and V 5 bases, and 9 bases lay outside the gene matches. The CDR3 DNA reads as TGTGCCAGCAGTGCAACAGGGGTCCTAGATCAGCCCCAGCATTTT. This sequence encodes CASSATGVLDQPQHF.